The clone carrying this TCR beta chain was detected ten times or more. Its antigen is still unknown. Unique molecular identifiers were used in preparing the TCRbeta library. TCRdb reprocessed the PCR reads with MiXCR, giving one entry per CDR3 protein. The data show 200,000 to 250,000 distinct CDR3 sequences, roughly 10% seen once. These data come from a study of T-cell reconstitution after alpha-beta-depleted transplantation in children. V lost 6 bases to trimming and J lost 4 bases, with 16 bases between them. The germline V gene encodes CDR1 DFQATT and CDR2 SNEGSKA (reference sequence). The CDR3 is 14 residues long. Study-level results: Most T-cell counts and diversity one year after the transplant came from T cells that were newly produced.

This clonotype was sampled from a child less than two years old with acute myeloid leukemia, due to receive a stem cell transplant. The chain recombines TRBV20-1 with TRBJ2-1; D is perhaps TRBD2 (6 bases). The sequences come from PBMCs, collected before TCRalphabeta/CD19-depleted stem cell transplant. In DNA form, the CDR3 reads TGCAGTGCCACCCCGGGACTTCTTTACAATGAGCAGTTCTTC. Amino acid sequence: CSATPGLLYNEQFF.